The 20 T cell receptor beta chains given below trace back to one sample, sequenced in a study of cytomegalovirus exposure and HLA in healthy donors. The PCR had 60 Vbeta and 13 Jbeta primers. Repertoires were generated with immunoSEQ multiplex PCR, while TCRdb's copy carries only in-frame clones and drops some. The sample shows approximately 70,000 clones, around 70% of them seen only once. The sequenced material came from PBMCs. The receptors stem from a human donor in good health.

This clone was found once. CDR3: CATSTLSLGEQFF. As DNA, the CDR3 is TGTGCCACCAGCACCCTTAGCCTCGGTGAGCAGTTCTTC. The genes are TRBV15 and TRBJ2-1, with D unresolved. The CDR3 loop spans 13 amino acids. The V gene lost 4 bases and the J gene lost 9 bases, with 13 bases spanning the gap. Germline CDR1 reads LNHNV; CDR2 reads YYDKDF (reference sequence).

This sequence joins TRBV5-1 and TRBJ2-1; 11 bases are a match to TRBD1. Unmatched junction bases numbered 7, after V lost 5 bases and J lost 3 bases. This CDR3 has 16 amino acids. In germline, CDR1 is SGHRS, CDR2 YFSETQ. For the CDR3, the DNA is TGCGCCAGCAGACTGGGAGGGACAGGGGGCTACAATGAGCAGTTCTTC. Its translation: CASRLGGTGGYNEQFF.

This clone was counted between two and nine times. The CDR3 nucleotides are TGTGCCAGCAGTGCTCAGTCCGGGACAGGATATAACGAGCAGTACTTC. Protein sequence: CASSAQSGTGYNEQYF. The chain uses TRBV6-1 and TRBJ2-7; TRBD1 agrees at 8 bases. The junction had 13 bases not matched to a gene; V was cut back by 4 bases and J by 5 bases. The germline V gene encodes CDR1 MNHNS and CDR2 SASEGT. The CDR3 totals 16 residues.

The genes are TRBV29-1 and TRBJ2-7, with 11 bases matching TRBD1. Trimming cost V 5 bases and J 5 bases; bases outside gene matches: 8. Per the germline V gene, CDR1 is SQVTM and CDR2 is ANQGSEA. This CDR3 contains 14 residues. The CDR3 reads CSVSSGTGGHEQYF. CDR3 bases: TGCAGCGTTTCTTCTGGGACAGGGGGACACGAGCAGTACTTC.

This clone was seen a single time. The V gene is TRBV14, the J gene TRBJ2-5, with 13 bases that match TRBD2. V shed 4 bases and J 5 bases; nucleotides not matched to a gene: 7. Germline V CDR1 and CDR2: SGHDN, FVKESK. This CDR3 has 16 residues. The CDR3 reads CASSPGLAGAWETQYF. CDR3 DNA: TGTGCCAGCAGCCCCGGACTAGCGGGAGCATGGGAGACCCAGTACTTC.

This clone occurred many times. The CDR3 DNA follows: TGTGCCAGCAGTTCGGGGTTTGAGGTGTATGGCTACACCTTC. Translating it yields CASSSGFEVYGYTF. This sequence joins TRBV28 and TRBJ1-2; D gene uncertain. From germline, CDR1 is MDHEN and CDR2 SYDVKM. This CDR3 is built from 14 residues. Trimming took 4 bases from V and 5 from J, leaving 14 bases between them.

The chain uses TRBV9 and TRBJ1-1; TRBD1 matches at 12 bases. Germline CDR1 is SGDLS and CDR2 is YYNGEE. There are 15 residues in the CDR3. The V gene end was trimmed by 4 bases and the J gene end by 7 bases; junction bases not matched to a gene: 8. In nucleotides, the CDR3 is TGTGCCAGCAGCCCGCCGGGACAGGGGGCAAGTGAAGCTTTCTTT. Protein: CASSPPGQGASEAFF.

With respect to this clone: The identical CDR3 is also encoded by other nucleotide sequences in the sample. V usage is TRBV6-5 and J usage is TRBJ2-3; possibly TRBD2 for D (5 bases). V lost 6 bases, J lost 0 bases, and 10 bases lay in between. In germline, CDR1 is MNHEY, CDR2 SVGAGI. CDR3 size: 14 residues. This chain's CDR3 is CASRATRSTDTQYF. Here the CDR3 DNA reads TGTGCCAGCAGAGCTACTAGGAGCACAGATACGCAGTATTTT.

This chain uses TRBV4-2 with TRBJ2-3; D possibly corresponds to TRBD2 (6 bases). Trimming shortened V by 1 base and J by 5 bases, and 19 bases separated the two germline ends. The CDR3 length is 17 residues. The germline gives CDR1 LGHNA, CDR2 YNFKEQ. The CDR3 DNA follows: TGTGCCAGCAGCCAAGTGTGGGGGGAACCCTCGCAAGATACGCAGTATTTT. Protein: CASSQVWGEPSQDTQYF.

The chain recombines TRBV19 with TRBJ2-3, with a weak D call TRBD2 (6 bases). The V end lost 8 bases, the J end lost 2 bases, and 11 bases lay between the germline ends. This CDR3 comprises 13 residues. Per germline, CDR1 LNHDA and CDR2 SQIVND (reference sequence). The CDR3 here is CASSGTFTDTQYF. Written as DNA, the CDR3 is TGTGCCAGTTCTGGGACTTTCACAGATACGCAGTATTTT.

This clone was observed a single time. The V call is TRBV11-2, the J call TRBJ1-2; D is unclear. With 1 base removed from V and 8 bases from J, the gap between germline ends came to 23 bases. The CDR3 runs 17 residues. From germline, CDR1 is SGHAT and CDR2 FQNNGV. The CDR3 spells CASSLGAPVPQAGGYTF. DNA for the CDR3: TGTGCCAGCAGCTTAGGTGCGCCCGTCCCCCAGGCGGGAGGCTACACCTTC.

The chain recombines TRBV5-6 with TRBJ1-3, with D perhaps TRBD1 (6 bases). V was shortened by 0 bases and J by 4 bases, with 11 bases between the two germline ends. CDR3 length: 15 amino acids. Germline V gene data show CDR1 as SGHDT and CDR2 as YYEEEE. The CDR3 DNA reads TGTGCCAGCAGCTTGGGCCGACAGGAGGGAAACACCATATATTTT. Protein sequence: CASSLGRQEGNTIYF.

The chain recombines TRBV29-1 with TRBJ2-5; 8 bases are shared with TRBD2. Germline CDR1 SQVTM, CDR2 ANQGSEA. This CDR3 contains 13 residues. V shed 2 bases and J 5 bases; nucleotides not matched to a gene: 4. The CDR3 DNA follows: TGCAGCGTTGAAACTAGCGGCCCCGAGACCCAGTACTTC. This codes for CSVETSGPETQYF.

This clone appeared once. This sequence joins TRBV7-3 and TRBJ2-7; 10 positions match TRBD1. This CDR3 comprises 15 residues. The trim removed 5 bases at V and 2 bases at J, leaving 6 bases unmatched. The germline gives CDR1 SGHTA, CDR2 FQGTGA. CDR3 loop: CASSPGQGVPYEQYF. The CDR3 bases are TGTGCCAGCAGCCCTGGACAGGGGGTTCCCTACGAGCAGTACTTC.

As regards this clone: The junction departs from the called germline gene at one end, perhaps through a read error. This sequence joins TRBV7-7 and TRBJ2-1, with TRBD2 matching over 11 bases. The CDR3 totals 13 residues. CDR1 is SSHAT, CDR2 FNYEAQ, per germline (reference sequence). As DNA, the CDR3 is TGTGCTAGCAGTACTAGCGGGGGCAATGAGCAGTTCTTC. It specifies CASSTSGGNEQFF.

The rearrangement joins TRBV30 to TRBJ2-7, with D maybe TRBD1 (6 bases). CDR3 size: 13 residues. The V end lost 3 bases, the J end lost 3 bases, and 12 bases lay between the germline ends. Per the germline V gene, CDR1 is GTSNPN and CDR2 is SVGIG (reference sequence). Written as DNA, the CDR3 is TGTGCCTGGAGCCCCGGGACACACTACGAGCAGTACTTC. Translating gives CAWSPGTHYEQYF.

The genes are TRBV7-9 and TRBJ2-7; 9 bases are a match to TRBD1. In germline, CDR1 is SEHNR, CDR2 FQNEAQ (reference sequence). CDR3 size: 17 residues. V was clipped by 0 bases and J by 7 bases; unmatched bases: 13. The CDR3 loop reads CASSLAGTGPRLEEQYF. The CDR3 DNA reads as TGTGCCAGCAGCTTAGCGGGGACAGGGCCGCGTTTAGAAGAGCAGTACTTC. The entire variable domain, with the rest obtained from reference TRBV7-9 and TRBJ2-7, is as follows: DTGVSQNPRHKITKRGQNVTFRCDPISEHNRLYWYRQTLGQGPEFLTYFQNEAQLEKSRLLSDRFSAERPKGSFSTLEIQRTEQGDSAMYLCASSLAGTGPRLEEQYFGPGTRLTVT.

The chain uses TRBV6-1 and TRBJ1-3; a possible D gene is TRBD1 (6 bases). Germline CDR1 and CDR2: MNHNS and SASEGT. This CDR3 contains 16 residues. V dropped 1 base and J dropped 1 base, with 11 bases sitting between them. CDR3 loop: CASSEVGRGSGNTIYF. Written as DNA, the CDR3 is TGTGCCAGCAGTGAAGTAGGCAGGGGATCTGGAAACACCATATATTTT.

This clone was counted only a few times. V is TRBV30 and J is TRBJ2-1; D ambiguous. Germline V gene data show CDR1 as GTSNPN and CDR2 as SVGIG (reference sequence). The length of the CDR3 is 11 residues. V lost 4 bases and J lost 5, with 6 bases in between. The CDR3 loop reads CAWTQNNEQFF. As DNA, the CDR3 is TGTGCCTGGACCCAAAACAATGAGCAGTTCTTC.

V usage is TRBV7-9 and J usage is TRBJ2-5, with TRBD2 identical over 7 bases. Germline values: CDR1 SEHNR, CDR2 FQNEAQ (reference sequence). The CDR3 length is 16 residues. V lost 6 bases, J lost 1 base, and 11 bases stayed unmatched. The CDR3 reads CASSGGGSVFQETQYF. CDR3 coding DNA: TGTGCCAGCAGTGGGGGAGGGAGTGTCTTCCAAGAGACCCAGTACTTC.